Ten or more counts support the clone carrying this T cell receptor beta chain. These data belong to a study of neurological immune-mediated disorders. Study as a whole: There were some 34 multiple sclerosis patients. Of these, 31 had relapsing-remitting MS and 3 had secondary progressive MS.

Looked up from germline, CDR1 is DFQATT and CDR2 is SNEGSKA (reference sequence). The CDR3 loop spans 14 amino acids. The J segment lost 2 bases and the V segment lost 3 bases, leaving 6 bases of the junction unmatched. MiXCR, applied by TCRdb to the 5' RACE reads, yields one record per CDR3 protein. The data contain some 34,000 distinct CDR3 sequences, 1.5% of them singletons. Sequenced sample: PBMCs. The TCR comes from a woman aged 30 to 39 with multiple sclerosis. The chain is built from TRBV20-1 and TRBJ2-5; TRBD2 matches at 7 bases. CDR3 in amino acids: CSARGWGLQETQYF. The CDR3 nucleotides are TGCAGTGCTAGGGGTTGGGGACTACAAGAGACCCAGTACTTC.